These 27 T cell receptor beta chains share one sample of origin, sequenced in a study of T-cell reconstitution after alpha-beta-depleted transplantation in children (dated by TCRdb to the mid-2010s). Sample treatment or condition, as interpreted from the label and publication: allogeneic hematopoietic cell transplantation with graft depleted of TCRalphabeta T cells and CD19 B cells. Libraries were built with PCR. Sequenced using an Illumina HiSeq 2500. Molecular barcoding was employed in the preparation of TCR libraries, with unique molecular identifiers being used to normalize TCRbeta repertoire quantification. In TCRdb, the public reads were trimmed at Q25 with fastp and aligned with MiXCR, with productive beta chains retained. Every entry covers one CDR3 protein and lists the most common genes and DNA from its rows. The sample table holds about 440,000 distinct CDR3 sequences, of which approximately 42% were seen once. Of the sample, 25% to 30% falls within the top ten clones.

The material was PBMCs, obtained before TCRalphabeta/CD19-depleted stem cell transplant. These receptors were taken from a girl aged 2 to 10 with aplastic anemia, due to receive a stem cell transplant.

CDR3 amino acids: CASSDRMNTEAFF. The DNA of the CDR3 is TGCGCCAGCAGCGATCGCATGAACACTGAAGCTTTCTTT. This chain connects TRBV5-1 to TRBJ1-1; D is unclear. This CDR3 contains 13 residues. The germline V and J ends were trimmed by 4 bases and 0 bases, with 7 bases remaining between them. Per the germline V gene, CDR1 is SGHRS and CDR2 is YFSETQ.

This clonotype was seen ten or more times. The chain is built from TRBV11-1 and TRBJ2-1; a weak D match, TRBD2 (6 bases). V gave up 2 bases and J gave up 3 bases, with 23 bases separating them. The CDR3 is 19 residues long. Germline-derived CDR1 and CDR2 are SGHAT and FQDESV (reference sequence). CDR3 sequence (DNA): TGTGCCAGCAGCTTAACTGGGCACATTTTCGGGAGTCTCTACAATGAGCAGTTCTTC. Protein sequence: CASSLTGHIFGSLYNEQFF.

This clonotype was counted many times. The chain links TRBV5-5 to TRBJ2-7; D is perhaps TRBD1 (7 bases). V was trimmed by 1 base and J by 0 bases, leaving 17 bases between them. This CDR3 has 17 amino acids. Germline values: CDR1 SGHKS, CDR2 YYEKEE (reference sequence). The DNA of the CDR3 is TGTGCCAGCAGCTTGTGGGCCAGGGGGACTGACTCCTACGAGCAGTACTTC. This gives the protein CASSLWARGTDSYEQYF.

The chain joins TRBV6-7 to TRBJ2-7, with 8 bases identical to TRBD2. Being an ORF, TRBV6-7 has a function that is uncertain. J gave up 2 bases and V 11 bases, and 17 bases lay outside the gene matches. The CDR3 is 16 amino acids. In nucleotides, the CDR3 is TGTGCCCCCGGTGGAGGAACATCTAGCGGGCCCTACGAGCAGTACTTC. Encoded protein: CAPGGGTSSGPYEQYF.

V usage is TRBV19 and J usage is TRBJ2-5, with D possibly being TRBD2 (6 bases). Germline assignment: CDR1 LNHDA and CDR2 SQIVND (reference sequence). The V gene lost 5 bases and the J gene lost 5 bases, with 15 bases spanning the gap. CDR3 length: 14 amino acids. CDR3 region: CASSRGSRRETQYF. The CDR3 region has the DNA TGTGCCAGTAGTCGGGGGAGTCGTAGGGAGACCCAGTACTTC.

This clonotype was seen a few times. V gene TRBV27 combines with J gene TRBJ1-2, with 7 bases that match TRBD1. There are 15 residues in the CDR3. CDR1 and CDR2 from the germline V gene are MNHEY and SMNVEV (reference sequence). The V and J ends lost 5 bases and 0 bases, in that order; junction bases with no gene match: 6. CDR3 sequence: CASSPGQLANYGYTF. CDR3 DNA: TGTGCCAGCAGTCCGGGACAGCTAGCTAACTATGGCTACACCTTC.

This clonotype has at least ten counts. The chain links TRBV20-1 to TRBJ2-7; 10 nucleotides line up with TRBD2. Germline V gene data show CDR1 as DFQATT and CDR2 as SNEGSKA (reference sequence). V shed 6 bases, J shed 3 bases, and the junction held 11 bases outside the gene matches. The CDR3 extends over 15 amino acids. This CDR3 is CSALPGRTSGYEQYF. For the CDR3, the DNA is TGCAGTGCCCTTCCAGGAAGGACTAGCGGCTACGAGCAGTACTTC.

This clonotype was recorded a few times. The chain's CDR3 is CASSPPLVAGEPDTQYF. The CDR3 nucleotides read TGTGCCAGCAGCCCCCCGTTGGTAGCGGGAGAACCAGATACGCAGTATTTT. V and J are TRBV28 and TRBJ2-3, with TRBD2 matching 9 bases. The CDR3 is made up of 17 amino acids. Unmatched junction bases numbered 14, after V lost 6 bases and J lost 4 bases. Germline V lookup: CDR1 MDHEN, CDR2 SYDVKM.

The J gene is TRBJ1-1, the V gene TRBV20-1, with TRBD1 matching over 7 bases. V lost 1 base to trimming and J lost 8 bases; unmatched junction nucleotides: 13. Germline V CDR1 and CDR2: DFQATT, SNEGSKA (reference sequence). This CDR3 is built from 15 residues. The CDR3 DNA reads TGCAGTGCTAGAGTTCAGGGGGGGGGCTTTACCGAAGCTTTCTTT. Its protein product is CSARVQGGGFTEAFF.

The V and J genes are TRBV5-1 and TRBJ1-1, with 9 nucleotides matching TRBD1. The CDR3 spans 17 residues. The junction had 14 bases not matched to a gene; V was cut back by 7 bases and J by 1 base. Germline V gene lookup returns CDR1 SGHRS and CDR2 YFSETQ. CDR3 DNA: TGCGCCAGCCGAATACTAGGAACAGGGGGCGCGAACACTGAAGCTTTCTTT. Residues: CASRILGTGGANTEAFF.

This chain joins TRBV15 and TRBJ1-2, with D possibly matching TRBD1 (6 bases). Trimming cost V 5 bases and J 3 bases, with 13 bases left between them. The CDR3 sequence is 14 residues long. Per the germline V gene, CDR1 is LNHNV and CDR2 is YYDKDF (reference sequence). The CDR3 is CATSRTPGDYGYTF. In DNA, the CDR3 is TGTGCCACCAGCCGGACGCCAGGGGACTATGGCTACACCTTC.

This clonotype was observed a handful of times. The rearrangement uses TRBV4-3 and TRBJ2-1, with D perhaps TRBD1 (6 bases). Trimming took 1 base from V and 0 from J, leaving 13 bases between them. This CDR3 has 17 amino acids. CDR1 and CDR2 from the germline V gene are LGHNA and YSLEER. CDR3 loop: CASSQVGGSSSYNEQFF. DNA of the CDR3: TGCGCCAGCAGCCAAGTAGGGGGAAGCAGCTCCTACAATGAGCAGTTCTTC.

This clonotype was observed many times. This sequence joins TRBV12-3 or TRBV12-4 and TRBJ1-2; the D gene is possibly TRBD1 (6 bases). V was trimmed by 5 bases and J by 4 bases, leaving 11 bases between them. This CDR3 region has 13 residues. CDR3: CASSPQGSYGYTF. CDR3 coding DNA: TGTGCCAGCAGTCCACAGGGTTCCTATGGCTACACCTTC.

The chain couples TRBV27 to TRBJ2-4; 10 positions match TRBD1. J lost 1 base, V lost 6 bases, and 9 bases had no gene match. Germline CDR1 MNHEY, CDR2 SMNVEV (reference sequence). The CDR3 runs to 17 residues. The CDR3 here is CASSPGTGEMAKNIQYF. DNA of the CDR3: TGTGCCAGCAGCCCCGGGACAGGGGAGATGGCCAAAAACATTCAGTACTTC.

In this sample, this clonotype turned up many times. V is TRBV15 and J is TRBJ2-1; 11 bases are shared with TRBD2. Germline CDR1 reads LNHNV; CDR2 reads YYDKDF (reference sequence). CDR3 size: 19 residues. Germline trimming cut 5 bases from V and 0 bases from J; bases unmatched to any gene: 12. CDR3 sequence: CATSDSSGRYVPSYNEQFF. CDR3 bases: TGTGCCACCAGCGATTCTAGCGGGAGGTACGTGCCCTCCTACAATGAGCAGTTCTTC.

The J gene is TRBJ1-2, the V gene TRBV6-5; D is perhaps TRBD1 (6 bases). The V gene lost 0 bases and the J gene lost 7 bases, with 9 bases spanning the gap. The CDR3 consists of 13 residues. Germline V gene sequence: CDR1 MNHEY, CDR2 SVGAGI. This chain's CDR3 is CASSYSGAGGYTF. The DNA for the CDR3 is TGTGCCAGCAGTTACTCGGGGGCGGGTGGCTACACCTTC.

This chain links TRBV7-9 with TRBJ1-2; 9 bases align to TRBD1. The germline V gene encodes CDR1 SEHNR and CDR2 FQNEAQ (reference sequence). The CDR3 totals 15 residues. V shed 4 bases, J shed 7 bases, and the junction held 10 bases outside the gene matches. This CDR3 is CASSYRTGDSPGYTF. CDR3 nucleotides: TGTGCCAGCAGCTACCGGACAGGGGATTCACCTGGCTACACCTTC.

There are many counts of this clonotype. The chain is built from TRBV20-1 and TRBJ2-2, with 9 positions matching TRBD1. This CDR3 comprises 14 residues. After removal of 1 base from V and 5 bases from J, the junction contained 2 bases not matched to a gene. Germline V lookup: CDR1 DFQATT, CDR2 SNEGSKA (reference sequence). DNA for the CDR3: TGCAGTGCTAGAGGGACAGGGGAGACCGGGGAGCTGTTTTTT. This encodes CSARGTGETGELFF.

The chain carries TRBV20-1 and TRBJ2-3; the D is unclear. The CDR3 extends over 13 amino acids. Germline V gene lookup returns CDR1 DFQATT and CDR2 SNEGSKA (reference sequence). Trimming removed 0 bases from V and 8 bases from J, with 12 bases in between. In DNA form, the CDR3 reads TGCAGTGCTAGAGATGAGCCATTACCTACGCAGTATTTT. This sequence encodes CSARDEPLPTQYF.

The chain carries TRBV20-1 and TRBJ1-1; D not resolved. V was shortened by 3 bases and J by 3 bases, with 8 bases between the two germline ends. CDR3 length: 12 amino acids. CDR1 DFQATT and CDR2 SNEGSKA come from the germline V gene (reference sequence). The CDR3 nucleotides are TGCAGTGCTAGCCGTTGGGACACTGAAGCTTTCTTT. This codes for CSASRWDTEAFF.

The rearrangement joins TRBV29-1 to TRBJ2-1; a weak D match, TRBD2 (6 bases). Trimming took off 5 bases at V and 4 bases at J, with 12 bases between the two ends. Germline V gene lookup returns CDR1 SQVTM and CDR2 ANQGSEA. This CDR3 comprises 13 residues. CDR3 sequence reads: CSVLAANYNEQFF. The DNA for the CDR3 is TGCAGCGTTTTAGCGGCTAATTACAATGAGCAGTTCTTC.

This clonotype was recorded at least ten times. V gene TRBV28 combines with J gene TRBJ1-5; D perhaps matches TRBD1 (6 bases). CDR3 length: 17 residues. Germline V gene lookup returns CDR1 MDHEN and CDR2 SYDVKM. The V gene lost 6 bases and the J gene lost 4 bases, with 22 bases spanning the gap. CDR3 nucleotide sequence: TGTGCCAGCAGATTACCTCCCGGGGGCTCTCGAAATCAGCCCCAGCATTTT. Translated: CASRLPPGGSRNQPQHF.

In this sample, this clonotype turned up a few times. The chain couples TRBV7-2 to TRBJ2-1; 7 bases match TRBD2. Trimming took 1 base from V and 7 from J; bases not matched to a gene: 7. CDR1 and CDR2 (germline): SGHTA, FQGNSA. CDR3 length equals 15 residues. CDR3 bases: TGTGCCAGCAGCTTAGGGGGAGGGCCGGGGAATGAGCAGTTCTTC. Its protein product is CASSLGGGPGNEQFF.

In its sample, this clonotype was seen many times. This rearrangement joins TRBV7-7 to TRBJ2-1, with 8 bases fitting TRBD2. The CDR3 loop spans 13 amino acids. Germline assignment: CDR1 SSHAT and CDR2 FNYEAQ (reference sequence). V shed 10 bases, J shed 7 bases, and the junction held 9 bases outside the gene matches. CDR3 sequence (DNA): TGTGCCACAAGCTCGGGACTAGGTAATGAGCAGTTCTTC. Encoded protein: CATSSGLGNEQFF. Full variable domain (remainder filled in from reference TRBV7-7 and TRBJ2-1): GAGVSQSPRYKVTKRGQDVTLRCDPISSHATLYWYQQALGQGPEFLTYFNYEAQPDKSGLPSDRFSAERPEGSISTLTIQRTEQRDSAMYRCATSSGLGNEQFFGPGTRLTVL.

The chain carries TRBV20-1 and TRBJ1-3; no firm D call. The germline V gene encodes CDR1 DFQATT and CDR2 SNEGSKA (reference sequence). V dropped 6 bases and J dropped 0 bases, with 9 bases sitting between them. The CDR3 extends over 13 amino acids. CDR3 amino acids: CSAGIHSGNTIYF. In DNA, the CDR3 is TGCAGTGCCGGGATTCACTCTGGAAACACCATATATTTT.

This clonotype was seen more than once but under ten times. The chain joins TRBV18 to TRBJ2-1, with 9 bases identical to TRBD1. The ends lost 6 bases at V and 4 bases at J; junction bases unmatched: 4. The CDR3 runs 14 residues. CDR1 and CDR2 (germline): KGHSH, LQKENI. CDR3 DNA sequence: TGTGCCAGCTCTCGGGACAGGGAATACAATGAGCAGTTCTTC. Encoded protein: CASSRDREYNEQFF.

V and J are TRBV5-1 and TRBJ1-1; D not certain. The CDR3 has 12 residues. Trimming shortened V by 7 bases and J by 0 bases, and 7 bases separated the two germline ends. Germline V CDR1 and CDR2: SGHRS, YFSETQ. The CDR3 nucleotides are TGCGCCAGCGGGAGGGTGAACACTGAAGCTTTCTTT. Translating it yields CASGRVNTEAFF. Complete variable domain (other parts from reference TRBV5-1 and TRBJ1-1): KAGVTQTPRYLIKTRGQQVTLSCSPISGHRSVSWYQQTPGQGLQFLFEYFSETQRNKGNFPGRFSGRQFSNSRSEMNVSTLELGDSALYLCASGRVNTEAFFGQGTRLTVV.